These 12 T cell receptor beta chains were sequenced from one sample in a study of CD8 T cells in Susac syndrome. The authors reverse transcribed roughly 0.45 to 1 ug RNA with random hexamers. A single record per CDR3 protein comes from TCRdb applying MiXCR to the immunoSEQ multiplex PCR reads. The table shows under 150,000 distinct CDR3 sequences, with more than 85% occurring only once. Input material: CD4+ T cells from PBMCs. Source of these receptors: a human donor with Susac syndrome.

The rearrangement links TRBV28 to TRBJ1-1; TRBD1 matches at 9 bases. With 2 bases clipped from V and 7 bases from J, the junction kept 11 bases outside the gene matches. CDR3 length equals 16 residues. The germline V gene encodes CDR1 MDHEN and CDR2 SYDVKM. In DNA form, the CDR3 reads TGTGCCAGCAGTTTAGCCGGGACAGGGACATTCCTTGAAGCTTTCTTT. Protein: CASSLAGTGTFLEAFF.

The chain has TRBV12-3 or TRBV12-4 and TRBJ1-1; TRBD1 is a possible D gene (6 bases). The CDR3 covers 13 residues. The V end lost 3 bases, the J end lost 3 bases, and 8 bases lay between the germline ends. The CDR3 reads CASSLAGDTEAFF. Written as DNA, the CDR3 is TGTGCCAGCAGTTTGGCAGGGGACACTGAAGCTTTCTTT.

The chain carries TRBV15 and TRBJ2-3, with 11 nucleotides matching TRBD2. Germline trimming cut 1 base from V and 3 bases from J; bases unmatched to any gene: 0. CDR1 is LNHNV, CDR2 YYDKDF, per germline (reference sequence). This CDR3 region has 15 residues. The CDR3 spells CATSRGTSGTDTQYF. The CDR3 bases are TGTGCCACCAGCAGAGGGACTAGCGGGACAGATACGCAGTATTTT. Full variable domain (remainder filled in from reference TRBV15 and TRBJ2-3): DAMVIQNPRYQVTQFGKPVTLSCSQTLNHNVMYWYQQKSSQAPKLLFHYYDKDFNNEADTPDNFQSRRPNTSFCFLDIRSPGLGDTAMYLCATSRGTSGTDTQYFGPGTRLTVL.

The CDR3 nucleotides read TGTGCCAGCAGCGTAGGGTTGAGCGGGCTATACGAGCAGTACTTC. This sequence encodes CASSVGLSGLYEQYF. V usage is TRBV9 and J usage is TRBJ2-7; D is possibly TRBD2 (6 bases). The V end was cut by 0 bases, the J end by 4 bases, with 14 bases between. The CDR3 has 15 residues. Germline CDR1 reads SGDLS; CDR2 reads YYNGEE.

The V and J genes are TRBV28 and TRBJ2-4; D gene ambiguous. CDR1 and CDR2 (germline): MDHEN, SYDVKM. Between the trimmed V and J ends, which lost 3 bases and 0 bases, there was a span of 9 bases. CDR3 length: 15 amino acids. The CDR3 is CASSFPTGAKNIQYF. CDR3 DNA: TGTGCCAGCAGTTTCCCAACTGGAGCCAAAAACATTCAGTACTTC.

A single count supports this clonotype. This chain joins TRBV5-1 and TRBJ2-5; 8 positions match TRBD1. Per the germline V gene, CDR1 is SGHRS and CDR2 is YFSETQ. The CDR3 covers 14 residues. Trimming at V came to 4 bases and at J to 5 bases, leaving 7 bases not matched to a gene. The CDR3 protein is CASSQTGAGETQYF. DNA for the CDR3: TGCGCCAGCAGCCAGACAGGGGCCGGGGAGACCCAGTACTTC.

The gene calls are TRBV7-9 and TRBJ2-7, with 8 nucleotides matching TRBD2. The V and J ends lost 5 bases and 6 bases, in that order; junction bases with no gene match: 9. Germline V CDR1 and CDR2: SEHNR, FQNEAQ (reference sequence). CDR3 length: 14 amino acids. The CDR3 DNA follows: TGTGCCAGCAGCCCGACCGGGACTAGAGGCGAGCAGTACTTC. Translating it yields CASSPTGTRGEQYF.

The chain employs TRBV3-1 and TRBJ1-5, with TRBD1 matching 8 bases. After removal of 2 bases from V and 6 bases from J, the junction contained 12 bases not matched to a gene. The CDR3 is 17 residues long. CDR1 and CDR2 (germline): LGHDT, YNNKEL (reference sequence). The CDR3 loop reads CASSQRGQGANPQPQHF. CDR3 DNA sequence: TGTGCCAGCAGCCAAAGGGGTCAGGGGGCGAATCCTCAGCCCCAGCATTTT.

This chain joins TRBV3-1 and TRBJ2-7; no clear D. The V gene's germline CDR1 is LGHDT and CDR2 YNNKEL (reference sequence). V shed 3 bases and J shed 3 bases, with 3 bases lying between them. CDR3 size: 11 residues. The CDR3 reads CASSQDYEQYF. In DNA, the CDR3 is TGTGCCAGCAGCCAGGACTACGAGCAGTACTTC.

The V gene is TRBV29-1, the J gene TRBJ2-1; D remains ambiguous. The CDR3 runs 12 residues. CDR1 is SQVTM, CDR2 ANQGSEA, per germline. V was trimmed by 6 bases and J by 6 bases, leaving 12 bases between them. CDR3 DNA: TGCAGCGTGAGTGGTTGGATCAATGAGCAGTTCTTC. Its protein is CSVSGWINEQFF.

The CDR3 region has the DNA TGCAGTGCCCCCTCAGGGGGCAGGACAGCTTTCTTT. It yields the protein CSAPSGGRTAFF. This chain joins TRBV20-1 and TRBJ1-1; TRBD1 agrees at 8 bases. The CDR3 is made up of 12 amino acids. Germline CDR1 reads DFQATT; CDR2 reads SNEGSKA (reference sequence). J lost 10 bases, V lost 6 bases, and 10 bases had no gene match.

The CDR3 loop reads CATSRVAGPYNEQFF. The CDR3 bases are TGTGCCACCAGCAGAGTGGCAGGGCCATACAATGAGCAGTTCTTC. The rearrangement uses TRBV15 and TRBJ2-1; D might be TRBD1 (5 bases). This CDR3 comprises 15 residues. Trimming took off 1 base at V and 4 bases at J, with 11 bases between the two ends. Germline-derived CDR1 and CDR2 are LNHNV and YYDKDF (reference sequence).